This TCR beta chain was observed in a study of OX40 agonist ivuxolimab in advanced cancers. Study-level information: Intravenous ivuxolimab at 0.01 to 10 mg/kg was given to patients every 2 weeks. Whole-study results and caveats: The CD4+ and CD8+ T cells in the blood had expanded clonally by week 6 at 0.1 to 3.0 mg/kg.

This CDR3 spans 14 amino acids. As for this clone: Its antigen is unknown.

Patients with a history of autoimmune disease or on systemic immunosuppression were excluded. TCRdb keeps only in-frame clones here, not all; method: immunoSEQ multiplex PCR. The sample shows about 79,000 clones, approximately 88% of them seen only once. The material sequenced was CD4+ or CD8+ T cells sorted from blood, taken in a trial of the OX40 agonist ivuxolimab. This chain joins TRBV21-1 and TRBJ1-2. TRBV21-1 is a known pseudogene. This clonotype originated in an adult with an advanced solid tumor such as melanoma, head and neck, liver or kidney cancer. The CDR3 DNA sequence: TGTGCCAGCAGTTTGAACCGGGACCCTAGCTGCTACACCTTC. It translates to CASSLNRDPSCYTF.